This record concerns one TCR beta chain sequence. The antigen remains unidentified. The PCR had 60 Vbeta and 13 Jbeta primers. Libraries were prepared by immunoSEQ multiplex PCR; TCRdb keeps only in-frame clonotypes and omits some of them. Counted here are 150,000 to 200,000 clones, around 83% occurring once; the ten biggest clones make up about 1.6%. This sample is part of a study of cytomegalovirus exposure and HLA in healthy donors. Study-level points and caveats: Researchers reportedly found TCR beta sequences accurately predicted most subjects' HLA-A and HLA-B alleles.

V was trimmed by 4 bases and J by 0 bases, leaving 13 bases between them. The CDR3 extends over 17 amino acids. Germline loops: CDR1 SGHAT, CDR2 FQNNGV. The V and J genes are TRBV11-2 and TRBJ2-6, with D maybe TRBD1 (6 bases). The sequenced sample was PBMCs. The receptor's source is a middle-aged man in good health and CMV-seronegative. CDR3 in DNA: TGTGCCAGCAGCTACTACAGACAGGTCTCTGGGGCCAACGTCCTGACTTTC. This gives the protein CASSYYRQVSGANVLTF.